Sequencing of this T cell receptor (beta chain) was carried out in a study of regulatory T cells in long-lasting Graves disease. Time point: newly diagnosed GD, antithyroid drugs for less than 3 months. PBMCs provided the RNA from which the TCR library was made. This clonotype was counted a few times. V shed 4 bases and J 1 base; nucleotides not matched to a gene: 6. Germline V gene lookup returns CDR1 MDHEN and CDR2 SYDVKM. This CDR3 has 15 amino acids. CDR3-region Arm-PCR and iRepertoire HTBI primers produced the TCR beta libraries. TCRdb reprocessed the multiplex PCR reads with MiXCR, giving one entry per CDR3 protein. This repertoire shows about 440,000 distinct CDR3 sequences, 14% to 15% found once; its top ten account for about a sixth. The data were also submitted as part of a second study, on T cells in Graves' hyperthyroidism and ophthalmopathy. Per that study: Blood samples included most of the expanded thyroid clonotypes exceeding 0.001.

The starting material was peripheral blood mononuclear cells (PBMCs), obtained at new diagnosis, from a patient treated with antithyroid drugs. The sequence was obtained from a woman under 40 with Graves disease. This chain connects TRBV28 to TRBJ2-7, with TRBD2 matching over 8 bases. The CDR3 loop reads CASSSSSGRSYEQYF. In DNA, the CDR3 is TGTGCCAGCAGTTCCTCTAGCGGGCGATCCTACGAGCAGTACTTC.